A selection of T cell receptor beta chains follows, all from one sample in a study of cytomegalovirus exposure and HLA in healthy donors. The data were produced by immunoSEQ multiplex PCR, yet TCRdb's version contains in-frame clones alone and is incomplete. This sample has 200,000 to 250,000 clones; around 80% occur once, and the top ten carry 5.4%. Source material: PBMCs. The receptors were gathered from a woman aged 40 to 50 in good health and CMV-seropositive. Both conserved end residues are part of each CDR3. D genes are given only for firm matches. Size is omitted from some rows. Given values are once, few, many or a class for expanded clones.

j_call	clone_size	d_call	v_call	cdr3_nt	cdr3_aa
TRBJ1-2	-	-	TRBV5-5	TGTGCCAGCAGCTTGACCAGGGATCTCGGCTACACCTTC	CASSLTRDLGYTF
TRBJ1-3	-	-	TRBV5-6	TGTGCCAGCAGCTTGCGGGTAACAGGTAGCTCTGGAAACACCATATATTTT	CASSLRVTGSSGNTIYF
TRBJ1-2	-	-	TRBV20-1	TGCAGTGCGCAGGACTTCGGGCGCTACACCTTC	CSAQDFGRYTF
TRBJ2-7	-	-	TRBV19	TGTGCCAGTAGTATCAAGGGGCCATACGAGCAGTACTTC	CASSIKGPYEQYF
TRBJ2-5	-	-	TRBV13	TGTGCCAGCAGCGAGGAACATCGCGCCGGAGGAGGCCAGTACTTC	CASSEEHRAGGGQYF
TRBJ2-1	once	TRBD2	TRBV10-1	TGCGCCAGCATGGCGGCGGGAGCGTCCTACAATGAGCAGTTCTTC	CASMAAGASYNEQFF
TRBJ2-5	-	TRBD1	TRBV19	TGTGCCAGTAGTACGGGACAGGCCTCAGGGACCCAGTACTTC	CASSTGQASGTQYF
TRBJ1-5	-	TRBD1	TRBV2	TGTGCCAGCAGTCGACAGGGGATTAGCAATCAGCCCCAGCATTTT	CASSRQGISNQPQHF
TRBJ2-7	-	-	TRBV2	TGTGCCAGCAGTGTTGACAGGTCTTCCTACGAGCAGTACTTC	CASSVDRSSYEQYF
TRBJ1-2	-	TRBD1	TRBV7-9	TGTGCCAGCAGCTTATGGCAAGACAGGGAGGACTATGGCTACACCTTC	CASSLWQDREDYGYTF
TRBJ1-1	few	TRBD1	TRBV5-6	TGTGCCAGCAGTGTCGGCGACAGGGCCATAGAAGCTTTCTTT	CASSVGDRAIEAFF
TRBJ1-5	-	-	TRBV6-6	TGTGCCAGCAGTTACTCCAGGAATGATCAGCCCCAGCATTTT	CASSYSRNDQPQHF
TRBJ2-7	few	TRBD2	TRBV6-1	TGTGCCAGCAGTAGACTAGCGGGAGCCTACGAGCAGTACTTC	CASSRLAGAYEQYF
TRBJ2-3	-	TRBD1	TRBV5-1	TGCGCCAGCAGGACGACAGGGGAGAGGACAGATACGCAGTATTTT	CASRTTGERTDTQYF
TRBJ2-5	-	TRBD1	TRBV7-9	TGTGCCAGCAGCTTTTGGACAGGGGGTTCGGAGACCCAGTACTTC	CASSFWTGGSETQYF
TRBJ2-1	-	TRBD2	TRBV11-3	TGTGCCAGCAGCTTAGGGACTAGCGGGGTCAATGAGCAGTTCTTC	CASSLGTSGVNEQFF
TRBJ1-4	-	TRBD1	TRBV5-6	TGTGCCAGCAGTGGGACAGGGTATGAAAAACTGTTTTTT	CASSGTGYEKLFF
TRBJ1-5	-	-	TRBV7-8	TGTGCCAGCAGCAGAACCAGGGCTCCCAATCAGCCCCAGCATTTT	CASSRTRAPNQPQHF
TRBJ1-5	-	-	TRBV7-2	TGTGCCAGCAGCTTGGTCAGGGATCAGCCCCAGCATTTT	CASSLVRDQPQHF
TRBJ1-4	-	-	TRBV10-3	TGTGCCATCAGTGGGGCAGGGTCTAATGAAAAACTGTTTTTT	CAISGAGSNEKLFF
TRBJ2-5	-	TRBD2	TRBV7-7	TGTGCCAGCAGCTTGGGACTAGCGGGGGGGCAGGAGACCCAGTACTTC	CASSLGLAGGQETQYF
TRBJ1-2	-	TRBD1	TRBV10-3	TGTGCCACGTATCCCGGGACAGGGCGGGGATATGGCTACACCTTC	CATYPGTGRGYGYTF
TRBJ1-4	-	-	TRBV7-2	TGTGCCAGCAGCTTATACGCACCCGGGAATGAAAAACTGTTTTTT	CASSLYAPGNEKLFF
TRBJ1-4	-	TRBD1	TRBV19	TGTGCCAGTAGTAACCTACAGGGGGCGACAACTAATGAAAAACTGTTTTTT	CASSNLQGATTNEKLFF
TRBJ1-1	few	-	TRBV7-9	TGTGCCAGCAGCTGGACGGGGGTCAGGAAGGGCATGAACACTGAAGCTTTCTTT	CASSWTGVRKGMNTEAFF
TRBJ1-2	-	TRBD1	TRBV29-1	TGCAGCGTTTTAGAATCAGGGGGCTCCGGGAACACCTTC	CSVLESGGSGNTF
TRBJ2-5	-	TRBD2	TRBV7-8	TGTGCCAGCAGCTCCCTAGCGGGAGGGCCAGGGGAGGAGACCCAGTACTTC	CASSSLAGGPGEETQYF
TRBJ1-2	-	TRBD1	TRBV5-6	TGTGCCAGCAGCCCCCAGACAGGGGGCGAGGGTGGCTACACCTTC	CASSPQTGGEGGYTF
TRBJ1-5	-	-	TRBV11-3	TGTGCCAGCAGCTCGGACATGCCGAATCAGCCCCAGCATTTT	CASSSDMPNQPQHF
TRBJ1-3	-	-	TRBV13	TGTGCCAGCAGCTTAGGCCCGCGGGGAAACACCATATATTTT	CASSLGPRGNTIYF
TRBJ1-1	-	TRBD1	TRBV7-9	TGTGCCAGCAGCTTCGCCGGGACAGGGGGACTAGACACTGAAGCTTTCTTT	CASSFAGTGGLDTEAFF
TRBJ1-6	-	-	TRBV27	TGTGCCAGCAGTCCGTCGCGCGGGAAGAGAGGTAATTCACCCCTCCACTTT	CASSPSRGKRGNSPLHF
TRBJ2-3	-	TRBD2	TRBV19	TGTGCCAGTAGTATAGATCATCCAGGGGCGGGAGGGGTCACAGATACGCAGTATTTT	CASSIDHPGAGGVTDTQYF
TRBJ2-5	-	TRBD2	TRBV30	TGTGCCTGGAGTGCAAAACTAGCGGGGGCCCTCCAAGAGACCCAGTACTTC	CAWSAKLAGALQETQYF
TRBJ2-7	-	-	TRBV11-3	TGTGCCAGCAGCTCGCGGGACTCCCGGACCTACGAGCAGTACTTC	CASSSRDSRTYEQYF
TRBJ2-3	once	-	TRBV7-9	TGTGCCAGCAGGGGTCGGGGAGGTCGGGGTGACAGCACAGATACGCAGTATTTT	CASRGRGGRGDSTDTQYF
TRBJ1-4	-	TRBD1	TRBV4-2	TGTGCCAGCAGCGGAACCGGGACAGGGTATGAAAAACTGTTTTTT	CASSGTGTGYEKLFF
TRBJ2-3	-	TRBD2	TRBV4-3	TGCGCCAGCAGCCCTCGGGGGGGAAACACAGATACGCAGTATTTT	CASSPRGGNTDTQYF
TRBJ2-5	-	TRBD2	TRBV5-6	TGTGCCAGCACCGGTCTTAAACGGGGGGGCCATGAGACCCAGTACTTC	CASTGLKRGGHETQYF
TRBJ2-1	few	TRBD2	TRBV9	TGTGCCAGCAGCCTCCGACTAGCGGGGGGTGAGGAGCAGTTCTTC	CASSLRLAGGEEQFF
TRBJ2-1	-	TRBD2	TRBV7-2	TGTGCCAGCCTCCCTAGGGCGGGGGGTGAGCAGTTCTTC	CASLPRAGGEQFF
TRBJ2-3	-	TRBD2	TRBV9	TGTGCCAGCAGCCCCAAGGGGACTAGCGGGAGGGATACGCAGTATTTT	CASSPKGTSGRDTQYF
TRBJ1-2	-	-	TRBV6-6	TGTGCCAGCAGAACGACAGGAGAAGCTAACTATGGCTACACCTTC	CASRTTGEANYGYTF
TRBJ2-3	-	TRBD1	TRBV11-2	TGTGCCAGCAGCTACGACCGGGACAGGGGGAGGACAGATACGCAGTATTTT	CASSYDRDRGRTDTQYF
TRBJ1-4	few	TRBD1	TRBV19	TGTGCCAGTAGTATGTGGGACAGGAGCAATGAAAAACTGTTTTTT	CASSMWDRSNEKLFF
TRBJ2-2	-	TRBD1	TRBV10-1	TGCGCCAGCAGTGAGTCGACAGGGACCGGGGAGCTGTTTTTT	CASSESTGTGELFF
TRBJ2-1	-	-	TRBV6-5	TGTGCCAGCAGTTACTCGAGGGGGTTCGACAATGAGCAGTTCTTC	CASSYSRGFDNEQFF
TRBJ2-1	-	TRBD2	TRBV19	TGTGCCAGTAGTATAGAGGCTAGCGGGAGGGTGGCTGGGCAGTTCTTC	CASSIEASGRVAGQFF
TRBJ2-3	-	-	TRBV7-2	TGTGCCAGCAGCTTAAGCCTAGCTCTAGATACGCAGTATTTT	CASSLSLALDTQYF
TRBJ2-1	-	TRBD2	TRBV7-9	TGTGCCAGCAGCTTAGTAGCGGGAACCTACAATGAGCAGTTCTTC	CASSLVAGTYNEQFF
TRBJ2-3	-	TRBD2	TRBV5-6	TGTGCCAGCAGCTTGTGGCTAGCGGGAGGGCCGAGCACAGATACGCAGTATTTT	CASSLWLAGGPSTDTQYF
TRBJ2-2	-	TRBD1	TRBV9	TGTGCCAGCAGCGTACAGGGGGCGGGCACCGGGGAGCTGTTTTTT	CASSVQGAGTGELFF
TRBJ1-1	few	TRBD1	TRBV7-9	TGTGCCAGCAGCTCCGGGACAGGACTGAACACTGAAGCTTTCTTT	CASSSGTGLNTEAFF
TRBJ1-1	once	TRBD1	TRBV6-5	TGTGCCAGCAGTCTTTCTGAGGGGGCGAACACTGAAGCTTTCTTT	CASSLSEGANTEAFF
TRBJ2-2	-	-	TRBV10-3	TGTGCCATCAGTACAGGGTCGGAGCTGTTTTTT	CAISTGSELFF
TRBJ2-2	-	-	TRBV19	TGTGCCAGTAGTATACTGAACACCGGGGAGCTGTTTTTT	CASSILNTGELFF
TRBJ2-1	-	-	TRBV5-6	TGTGCCAGCAGTCCGGGGGGCCCCATGGATGAGCAGTTCTTC	CASSPGGPMDEQFF